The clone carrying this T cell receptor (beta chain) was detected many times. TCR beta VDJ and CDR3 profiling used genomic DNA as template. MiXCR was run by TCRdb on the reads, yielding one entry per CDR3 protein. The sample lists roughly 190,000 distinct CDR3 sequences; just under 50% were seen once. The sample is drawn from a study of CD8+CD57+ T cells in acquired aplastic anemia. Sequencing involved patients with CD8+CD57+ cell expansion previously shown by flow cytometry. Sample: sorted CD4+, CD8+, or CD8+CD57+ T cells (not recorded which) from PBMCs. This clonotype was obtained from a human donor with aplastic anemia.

CDR3 protein: CASSRWAGEAFF. The CDR3 region has the DNA TGTGCCAGTAGTAGGTGGGCTGGTGAAGCTTTCTTT. The V gene is TRBV19, the J gene TRBJ1-1; D gene ambiguous. V shed 4 bases and J shed 7 bases, with 10 bases lying between them. This CDR3 is built from 12 residues. CDR1 is LNHDA, CDR2 SQIVND, per germline (reference sequence).